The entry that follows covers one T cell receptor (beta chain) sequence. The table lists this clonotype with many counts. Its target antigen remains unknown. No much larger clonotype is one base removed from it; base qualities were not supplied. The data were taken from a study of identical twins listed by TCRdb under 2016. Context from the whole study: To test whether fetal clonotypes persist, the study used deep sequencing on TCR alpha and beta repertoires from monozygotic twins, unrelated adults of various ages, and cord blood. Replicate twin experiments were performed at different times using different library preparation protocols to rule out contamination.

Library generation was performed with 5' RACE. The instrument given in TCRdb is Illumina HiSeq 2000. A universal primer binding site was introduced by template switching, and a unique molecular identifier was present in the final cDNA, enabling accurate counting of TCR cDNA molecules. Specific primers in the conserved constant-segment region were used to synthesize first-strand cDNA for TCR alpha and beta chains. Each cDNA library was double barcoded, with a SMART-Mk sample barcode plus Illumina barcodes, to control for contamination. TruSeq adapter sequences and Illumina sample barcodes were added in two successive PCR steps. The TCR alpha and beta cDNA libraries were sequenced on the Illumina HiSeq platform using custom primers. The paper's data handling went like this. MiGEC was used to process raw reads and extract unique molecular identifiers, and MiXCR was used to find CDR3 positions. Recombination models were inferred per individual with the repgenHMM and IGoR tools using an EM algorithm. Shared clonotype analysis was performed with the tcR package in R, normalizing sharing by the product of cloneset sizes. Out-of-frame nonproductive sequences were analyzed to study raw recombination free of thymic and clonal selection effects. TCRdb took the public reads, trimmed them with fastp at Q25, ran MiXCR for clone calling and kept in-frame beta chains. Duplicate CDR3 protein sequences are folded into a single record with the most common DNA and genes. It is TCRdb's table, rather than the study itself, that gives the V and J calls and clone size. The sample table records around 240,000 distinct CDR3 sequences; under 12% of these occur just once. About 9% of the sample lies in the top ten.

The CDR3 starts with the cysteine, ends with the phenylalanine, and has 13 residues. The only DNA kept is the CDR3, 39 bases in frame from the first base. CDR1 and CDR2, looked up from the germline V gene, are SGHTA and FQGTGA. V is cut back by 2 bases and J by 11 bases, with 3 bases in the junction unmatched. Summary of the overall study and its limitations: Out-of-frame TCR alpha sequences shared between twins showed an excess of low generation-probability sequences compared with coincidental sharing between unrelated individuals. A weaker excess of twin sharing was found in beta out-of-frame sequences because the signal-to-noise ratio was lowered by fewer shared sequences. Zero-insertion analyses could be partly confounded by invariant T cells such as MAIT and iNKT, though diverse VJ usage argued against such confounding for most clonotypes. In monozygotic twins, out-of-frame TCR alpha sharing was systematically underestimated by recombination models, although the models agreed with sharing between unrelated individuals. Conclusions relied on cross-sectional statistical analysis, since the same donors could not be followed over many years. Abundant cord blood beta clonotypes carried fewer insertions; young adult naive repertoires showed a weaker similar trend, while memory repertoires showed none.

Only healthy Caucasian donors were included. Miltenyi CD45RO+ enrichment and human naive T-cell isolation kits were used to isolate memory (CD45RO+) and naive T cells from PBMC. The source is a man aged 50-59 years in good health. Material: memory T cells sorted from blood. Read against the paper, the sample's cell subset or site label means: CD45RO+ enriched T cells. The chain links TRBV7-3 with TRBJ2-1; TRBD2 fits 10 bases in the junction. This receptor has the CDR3 CASSLLAGAQQFF. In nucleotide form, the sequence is TGTGCCAGCAGCTTACTAGCGGGAGCACAGCAGTTCTTC.